One and the same sample provided the 15 T cell receptor beta chains below, sequenced in a study of T cell responses to AZD1222 COVID-19 vaccine. This table comes from immunoSEQ multiplex PCR, and its TCRdb copy is limited to in-frame clones, with some not included. The table records more than 85,000 clones, 88% of them present only once. The sample here was peripheral blood, taken 28 days after the second AZD1222 dose. These receptor sequences come from an adult who received the AZD1222 COVID-19 vaccine.

This chain connects TRBV4-1 to TRBJ2-5, with 7 nucleotides matching TRBD2. V gave up 2 bases and J gave up 2 bases; unmatched junction bases: 8. The germline CDR1 and CDR2 sequences are MGHRA and YSYEKL. This CDR3 region has 16 residues. CDR3: CASSQPAGPPQETQYF. The DNA for the CDR3 is TGCGCCAGCAGCCAACCAGCGGGACCCCCACAAGAGACCCAGTACTTC.

The J gene is TRBJ1-2, the V gene TRBV6-5; 7 bases match TRBD1. V was clipped by 5 bases and J by 4 bases; unmatched bases: 7. The CDR3 sequence is 14 residues long. CDR1 is MNHEY and CDR2 is SVGAGI in the germline V gene. The CDR3 loop reads CASSLTGQSYGYTF. Here the CDR3 DNA reads TGTGCCAGCAGTCTAACGGGACAGAGCTATGGCTACACCTTC.

The chain employs TRBV19 and TRBJ2-1; 7 nucleotides match TRBD1. The CDR3 has 15 residues. CDR1 LNHDA and CDR2 SQIVND come from the germline V gene (reference sequence). The V and J ends lost 6 bases and 1 base, in that order; junction bases with no gene match: 6. CDR3 in DNA: TGTGCCAGTAGCCCACAGGGGCTGTCCTACAATGAGCAGTTCTTC. Its protein is CASSPQGLSYNEQFF.

The gene calls are TRBV27 and TRBJ1-6, with D tentatively TRBD1 (5 bases). The CDR3 length is 16 residues. The germline V gene has CDR1 MNHEY and CDR2 SMNVEV (reference sequence). V dropped 4 bases and J dropped 6 bases, with 16 bases sitting between them. The CDR3 sequence: CASSSSLGPLNSPLHF. The CDR3 DNA reads TGTGCCAGCAGTTCCTCCCTGGGACCGCTTAATTCACCCCTCCACTTT.

V usage is TRBV2 and J usage is TRBJ1-5, with D tentatively TRBD1 (5 bases). The CDR3 has 13 amino acids. V was trimmed by 8 bases and J by 1 base, leaving 9 bases between them. Germline CDR1 is SNHLY and CDR2 is FYNNEI. In nucleotides, the CDR3 is TGTGCCAGCGTCCGGGACAGCAATCAGCCCCAGCATTTT. It encodes CASVRDSNQPQHF.

The chain couples TRBV5-1 to TRBJ2-1; D is tentatively TRBD1 or TRBD2 (5 bases each). There are 14 residues in the CDR3. From germline, CDR1 is SGHRS and CDR2 YFSETQ. Trimming cost V 4 bases and J 6 bases, with 14 bases left between them. The chain's CDR3 is CASSVLGTGNEQFF. The CDR3 DNA reads TGCGCCAGCAGCGTGTTGGGGACCGGCAATGAGCAGTTCTTC. The full variable domain, completed using reference TRBV5-1 and TRBJ2-1, is KAGVTQTPRYLIKTRGQQVTLSCSPISGHRSVSWYQQTPGQGLQFLFEYFSETQRNKGNFPGRFSGRQFSNSRSEMNVSTLELGDSALYLCASSVLGTGNEQFFGPGTRLTVL.

J is TRBJ1-2 and V is TRBV29-1; D uncertain. The CDR3 runs to 11 residues. The V end lost 4 bases, the J end lost 8 bases, and 11 bases lay between the germline ends. CDR1 SQVTM and CDR2 ANQGSEA come from the germline V gene. The chain's CDR3 is CSVGRSWGYTF. The CDR3, as DNA: TGCAGCGTTGGGCGGAGTTGGGGCTACACCTTC.

This chain links TRBV7-3 with TRBJ1-2; D may be TRBD1 (6 bases). Trimming removed 1 base from V and 0 bases from J, with 9 bases in between. The CDR3 contains 15 residues. Germline CDR1 reads SGHTA; CDR2 reads FQGTGA. CDR3 sequence reads: CASSLKAGANYGYTF. CDR3 DNA sequence: TGTGCCAGCAGCTTAAAGGCAGGGGCTAACTATGGCTACACCTTC.

CDR3 residues: CASSLNEEQFF. CDR3 DNA sequence: TGTGCCAGCAGCTTAAATGAAGAGCAGTTCTTC. The chain has TRBV11-3 and TRBJ2-1; no reliable D call. V dropped 2 bases and J dropped 10 bases, with 6 bases sitting between them. The germline V gene encodes CDR1 SGHNT and CDR2 YENEEA. CDR3 length equals 11 residues.

V gene TRBV9 combines with J gene TRBJ2-1, with TRBD2 identical over 8 bases. After removal of 0 bases from V and 9 bases from J, the junction contained 5 bases not matched to a gene. Germline CDR1 and CDR2: SGDLS and YYNGEE. This CDR3 has 14 amino acids. CDR3 residues: CASSVGGTSREQFF. Here the CDR3 DNA reads TGTGCCAGCAGCGTAGGAGGGACTAGTCGTGAGCAGTTCTTC.

The chain carries TRBV6-1 and TRBJ1-4; D is perhaps TRBD1 (5 bases). This CDR3 comprises 16 residues. CDR1 is MNHNS and CDR2 is SASEGT in the germline V gene. V gave up 3 bases and J gave up 5 bases, with 16 bases separating them. In DNA form, the CDR3 reads TGTGCCAGCAGTGATACCTTAGCGGGGGGGAATGAAAAACTGTTTTTT. Translated: CASSDTLAGGNEKLFF.

By sample fraction, this clone is medium-sized. The chain joins TRBV7-9 to TRBJ1-2; 10 bases are shared with TRBD1. J gave up 4 bases and V 5 bases, and 4 bases lay outside the gene matches. The CDR3 length is 14 residues. Germline V gives CDR1 SEHNR, CDR2 FQNEAQ (reference sequence). The CDR3 is CASSPRQGAYGYTF. The DNA of the CDR3 is TGTGCCAGCAGCCCCCGACAGGGGGCCTATGGCTACACCTTC. The full variable domain, in which reference TRBV7-9 and TRBJ1-2 provide the parts outside the CDR3, is DTGVSQNPRHKITKRGQNVTFRCDPISEHNRLYWYRQTLGQGPEFLTYFQNEAQLEKSRLLSDRFSAERPKGSFSTLEIQRTEQGDSAMYLCASSPRQGAYGYTFGSGTRLTVV.

The chain has TRBV5-1 and TRBJ2-7; D gene ambiguous. This CDR3 contains 15 residues. Germline CDR1 SGHRS, CDR2 YFSETQ. Trimming shortened V by 0 bases and J by 3 bases, and 13 bases separated the two germline ends. The CDR3 DNA follows: TGCGCCAGCAGCTTGGCCTCGGAGTCATTCTACGAGCAGTACTTC. Amino acid sequence: CASSLASESFYEQYF.

The chain uses TRBV5-1 and TRBJ1-3, with 9 bases lining up with TRBD1. V lost 7 bases to trimming and J lost 4 bases; unmatched junction nucleotides: 15. CDR3 size: 17 residues. Germline V CDR1 and CDR2: SGHRS, YFSETQ. CDR3 residues: CASRSAYRGLSGNTIYF. The CDR3 DNA is TGCGCCAGCCGATCGGCGTACAGGGGGCTATCAGGAAACACCATATATTTT.

This chain uses TRBV29-1 with TRBJ1-1, with no clear D. V lost 1 base to trimming and J lost 11 bases, with 14 bases between them. This CDR3 is 12 amino acids long. Germline CDR1 and CDR2: SQVTM and ANQGSEA. CDR3 coding DNA: TGCAGCGTTGAAGGAGCGGACCCTGGTGCTTTCTTT. Translating it yields CSVEGADPGAFF.